This passage covers 20 T cell receptor beta chains from one sample sequenced in a study of blood T cell repertoires in COVID-19 (dated by TCRdb to 2019 to 2021). Library generation was performed with the immunoSEQ multiplex PCR assay. The table comes from immuneACCESS by way of TCRdb, which keeps in-frame sequences with V and J called. Part of the clones is missing from these tables; in studies checked, under half for an unresolved V gene and the rest for unknown reasons. This sample lists roughly 340,000 clones; over 70% were detected once. Of the sample, nearly 6.5% falls within the top ten clones. The sample taken for sequencing was peripheral blood. The receptors were sampled from a woman aged 45 to 65 with COVID-19, enrolled during active disease.

The chain carries TRBV4-2 and TRBJ2-1; the D gene is possibly TRBD1 (8 bases). Germline loops: CDR1 LGHNA, CDR2 YNFKEQ. The CDR3 loop spans 18 amino acids. Deletions cut 2 bases from V and 6 bases from J, with 23 bases between. Here the CDR3 DNA reads TGTGCCAGCAGCCAAAGGCCCCAAACAGGGGGAGGGATCAATGAGCAGTTCTTC. This gives the protein CASSQRPQTGGGINEQFF.

V and J are TRBV6-2 or TRBV6-3 and TRBJ2-5; 12 bases are a match to TRBD2. Germline V gene sequence: CDR1 MNHEY, CDR2 SVGEGT. The CDR3 runs to 16 residues. V gave up 4 bases and J gave up 5 bases; unmatched junction bases: 8. In DNA, the CDR3 is TGTGCCAGCAGTTCTAGCGGGAGGGCCGTGTTTGAGACCCAGTACTTC. Its protein is CASSSSGRAVFETQYF.

V is TRBV3-1 (or the pseudogene TRBV3-2) and J is TRBJ2-1, with TRBD2 matching 15 bases. The V gene's germline CDR1 is LGHDT and CDR2 YNNKEL (reference sequence). This CDR3 region has 19 residues. The V and J ends lost 8 bases and 5 bases, in that order; junction bases with no gene match: 16. This CDR3 reads CASGLWTSGRAIGHNEQFF. The CDR3 DNA reads as TGTGCCAGCGGCCTTTGGACTAGCGGGAGGGCTATCGGTCACAATGAGCAGTTCTTC.

The chain links TRBV9 to TRBJ2-2; 12 bases map to TRBD2. Per the germline V gene, CDR1 is SGDLS and CDR2 is YYNGEE. Germline trimming cut 0 bases from V and 4 bases from J; bases unmatched to any gene: 7. The length of the CDR3 is 18 residues. In DNA form, the CDR3 reads TGTGCCAGCAGCGTAGGGCTAGCGGGAGGGCCGGTCACCGGGGAGCTGTTTTTT. Its protein product is CASSVGLAGGPVTGELFF.

V usage is TRBV4-1 and J usage is TRBJ1-2, with TRBD1 as a possible D gene (6 bases). Trimming cost V 2 bases and J 8 bases, with 18 bases left between them. CDR1 MGHRA and CDR2 YSYEKL come from the germline V gene. This CDR3 comprises 15 residues. CDR3 bases: TGCGCCAGCAGCCAAACGGAAGGACAGTATGTGGGCTACACCTTC. It codes for CASSQTEGQYVGYTF.

V usage is TRBV4-2 and J usage is TRBJ1-2; maybe TRBD1 (5 bases). Between the trimmed V and J ends, which lost 1 base and 8 bases, there was a span of 11 bases. The germline V gene encodes CDR1 LGHNA and CDR2 YNFKEQ. CDR3 size: 13 residues. The DNA of the CDR3 is TGTGCCAGCAGCCAAGGTTGGGGGGACGGCTACACCTTC. It codes for CASSQGWGDGYTF.

The gene calls are TRBV7-7 and TRBJ2-1, with TRBD2 matching 8 bases. This CDR3 spans 16 amino acids. V was clipped by 5 bases and J by 4 bases; unmatched bases: 10. Germline V gives CDR1 SSHAT, CDR2 FNYEAQ (reference sequence). The CDR3 region is CASSQRTSFSYNEQFF. In DNA, the CDR3 is TGTGCCAGCAGCCAAAGGACTAGCTTTTCTTACAATGAGCAGTTCTTC.

This chain joins TRBV5-1 and TRBJ1-1; TRBD1 is a possible D gene (5 bases). Germline CDR1 SGHRS, CDR2 YFSETQ. This CDR3 is 13 amino acids long. Trimming removed 4 bases from V and 6 bases from J, with 13 bases in between. The CDR3 sequence: CASSRGTGSEAFF. CDR3 coding DNA: TGCGCCAGCAGCAGGGGAACAGGTTCTGAAGCTTTCTTT. Looking up the rest from reference TRBV5-1 and TRBJ1-1 gives the full variable domain: KAGVTQTPRYLIKTRGQQVTLSCSPISGHRSVSWYQQTPGQGLQFLFEYFSETQRNKGNFPGRFSGRQFSNSRSEMNVSTLELGDSALYLCASSRGTGSEAFFGQGTRLTVV.

This chain's CDR3 is CASSYPSGFTDTQYF. In DNA form, the CDR3 reads TGTGCCAGCAGCTACCCCTCGGGATTCACAGATACGCAGTATTTT. The J gene is TRBJ2-3, the V gene TRBV7-9; weak D call: TRBD2 (5 bases). Trimming took 4 bases from V and 2 from J, leaving 13 bases between them. The CDR3 length is 15 residues. CDR1 is SEHNR, CDR2 FQNEAQ, per germline (reference sequence).

This clone was seen once. The chain combines TRBV2 with TRBJ2-1, with a possible D match to TRBD1 (6 bases). The CDR3 has 17 amino acids. Trimming pared 7 bases from V and 0 bases from J, leaving 19 bases between. Germline CDR1 and CDR2: SNHLY and FYNNEI. This CDR3 reads CASTRSQGKSSYNEQFF. The DNA for the CDR3 is TGTGCCAGCACCAGATCACAGGGAAAGAGCTCCTACAATGAGCAGTTCTTC.

This rearrangement joins TRBV12-3 or TRBV12-4 to TRBJ2-1; the D gene is possibly TRBD2 (6 bases). The CDR3 sequence is 12 residues long. Trimming shortened V by 6 bases and J by 11 bases, and 14 bases separated the two germline ends. This chain's CDR3 is CASSLEGFKQFF. As DNA, the CDR3 is TGTGCCAGCAGCTTGGAGGGATTCAAGCAGTTCTTC.

This clone was seen once. The CDR3 DNA follows: TGTGCCAGCAGCGCCTCGGGGCTAGCGGGATCCTACAATGAGCAGTTCTTC. It encodes CASSASGLAGSYNEQFF. The chain is built from TRBV6-2 or TRBV6-3 and TRBJ2-1, with 9 bases fitting TRBD2. The length of the CDR3 is 17 residues. Germline-derived CDR1 and CDR2 are MNHEY and SVGEGT. Trimming removed 6 bases from V and 1 base from J; junction bases left unmatched: 10.

The chain couples TRBV24-1 to TRBJ2-2, with D unclear. Between the trimmed V and J ends, which lost 5 bases and 7 bases, there was a span of 4 bases. This CDR3 is 11 amino acids long. Germline assignment: CDR1 KGHDR and CDR2 SFDVKD. As DNA, the CDR3 is TGTGCCACCAGTGGAGGCGGGGAGCTGTTTTTT. This translates into CATSGGGELFF.

This clone was counted once. The J gene is TRBJ1-1, the V gene TRBV7-2; D uncertain. Germline CDR1 is SGHTA and CDR2 is FQGNSA. The V gene lost 11 bases and the J gene lost 5 bases, with 21 bases spanning the gap. The CDR3 has 14 residues. CDR3 protein: CAGTPRAGGTEAFF. CDR3 in DNA: TGTGCCGGCACCCCAAGAGCGGGCGGGACTGAAGCTTTCTTT.

The chain employs TRBV9 and TRBJ2-7; 9 bases are shared with TRBD2. CDR1 and CDR2 from the germline V gene are SGDLS and YYNGEE. The CDR3 is made up of 16 amino acids. V was pared by 0 bases and J by 0 bases, with 4 bases of the junction left unmatched. Here the CDR3 DNA reads TGTGCCAGCAGCGTAGGCAGCGGGAGGAACTCCTACGAGCAGTACTTC. It translates to CASSVGSGRNSYEQYF.

This sequence joins TRBV7-2 and TRBJ2-3; 7 positions agree with TRBD1. Germline assignment: CDR1 SGHTA and CDR2 FQGNSA. The CDR3 is made up of 14 amino acids. V dropped 2 bases and J dropped 1; count of bases not matched to a gene: 0. The CDR3 DNA reads as TGTGCCAGCAGCTTAACAGGGGGCACAGATACGCAGTATTTT. Translated, it gives CASSLTGGTDTQYF.

CDR3 DNA sequence: TGTGCCACCAAAGCGCTCTTGGGGCTTCAGGGGTTGAACACTGAAGCTTTCTTT. Its protein product is CATKALLGLQGLNTEAFF. This chain joins TRBV7-9 and TRBJ1-1, with D perhaps matching TRBD1 (6 bases). The V gene lost 10 bases and the J gene lost 0 bases, with 27 bases spanning the gap. CDR3 length equals 18 residues. Looked up from germline, CDR1 is SEHNR and CDR2 is FQNEAQ (reference sequence).

The chain is built from TRBV27 and TRBJ2-2; possibly TRBD2 for D (6 bases). Germline CDR1 and CDR2: MNHEY and SMNVEV (reference sequence). Trimming left V 5 bases short and J 7 bases short, with 20 bases between. This CDR3 region has 16 residues. The chain's CDR3 is CASSLPLGSGSGELFF. The CDR3, as DNA: TGTGCCAGCAGTCTACCACTCGGGAGCGGAAGCGGGGAGCTGTTTTTT.

This chain joins TRBV5-1 and TRBJ2-1; TRBD2 aligns across 9 bases. The CDR3 has 18 residues. CDR1 SGHRS and CDR2 YFSETQ come from the germline V gene. V was clipped by 4 bases and J by 4 bases; unmatched bases: 15. The CDR3 here is CASSPSGTSITPYNEQFF. The CDR3 DNA reads as TGCGCCAGCAGCCCTTCCGGGACTAGCATCACTCCATACAATGAGCAGTTCTTC.

The chain couples TRBV19 to TRBJ2-3; maybe TRBD2 (5 bases). Germline CDR1 is LNHDA and CDR2 is SQIVND (reference sequence). CDR3 length: 15 residues. Trimming removed 3 bases at V and 2 bases at J, with 12 bases between. CDR3 sequence reads: CASSIRGIATDTQYF. CDR3 DNA sequence: TGTGCCAGTAGTATCCGGGGTATTGCCACAGATACGCAGTATTTT.